These T cell receptor beta chains were read from a single sample in a study of CD8 T cells in Susac syndrome. Each CDR3 protein gets one entry after TCRdb re-called the immunoSEQ multiplex PCR reads with MiXCR. The sample shows around 150,000 distinct CDR3 sequences, approximately 94% of them seen only once. Sequencing was performed on CD4+ T cells from PBMCs. These receptors were taken from a human donor with multiple sclerosis. Each CDR3 is given with its conserved first and last residue. Not all rows give a size; the values are once, few, many and, for expanded clones, a class.

j_gene	v_gene	abundance	CDR3aa
TRBJ1-5	TRBV9	NA	CASSATDVNQPQHF
TRBJ1-2	TRBV5-1	few	CASSLEGRKNYGYTF
TRBJ2-6	TRBV9	NA	CASSATATSGANVLTF
TRBJ2-1	TRBV7-3	once	CASTSGAYNEQFF
TRBJ2-7	TRBV11-2	NA	CASSFQTGYFYEQYF
TRBJ1-2	TRBV19	NA	CASSMVGNYGYTF
TRBJ2-3	TRBV2	NA	CASSDGLAGITDTQYF
TRBJ2-3	TRBV7-2	NA	CASRQGGQDTQYF
TRBJ1-2	TRBV24-1	NA	CATSDSQTSGVRHF
TRBJ2-7	TRBV18	NA	CASSPTGPSPGEQYF
TRBJ1-4	TRBV2	NA	CASSELALWEKLFF
TRBJ2-7	TRBV27	NA	CASSLNGVAYEQYF
TRBJ1-2	TRBV11-2	NA	CASSTQQGTGYTF
TRBJ1-5	TRBV7-6	NA	CASSSESSQPQHF
TRBJ1-1	TRBV20-1	NA	CSAKGPERGTEAFF
TRBJ1-2	TRBV3-1	NA	CASSQEVDTVGGYTF
TRBJ2-5	TRBV7-3	NA	CASSLVARETQYF
TRBJ2-2	TRBV12-3/TRBV12-4	NA	CASSFGTGVRGELFF
TRBJ2-7	TRBV11-2	once	CASSFSLTGTGTSYEQYF
TRBJ1-5	TRBV20-1	NA	CSAGDRLQPQHF
TRBJ2-7	TRBV18	NA	CASSPESSSYEQYF
TRBJ2-7	TRBV30	NA	CAWSPTPGQGARLYEQYF
TRBJ2-1	TRBV28	once	CASSIPGLLELEQFF
TRBJ1-1	TRBV28	NA	CASGRRFIAEAFF
TRBJ2-7	TRBV5-1	once	CASSLGVWDSLNEQYF
TRBJ1-1	TRBV2	NA	CASSVDTEAFF
TRBJ2-1	TRBV12-3/TRBV12-4	NA	CASSRGESSYNEQFF
TRBJ2-5	TRBV3-1	NA	CASSPGHLGETQYF
TRBJ2-5	TRBV20-1	NA	CSARSDRGETQYF
TRBJ2-2	TRBV20-1	NA	CSAKGQANTGELFF
TRBJ2-3	TRBV30	NA	CAWSTLAGGDTQYF
TRBJ1-1	TRBV4-2	NA	CASSQERTEAFF
TRBJ1-3	TRBV30	NA	CAWSFGENTIYF
TRBJ1-1	TRBV18	NA	CASSYNAQNTEAFF
TRBJ2-7	TRBV20-1	NA	CSARDYGPYEQYF
TRBJ2-7	TRBV5-8	NA	CASSWTGTGFSGQYF
TRBJ1-4	TRBV5-1	NA	CASSRTGASTNEKLFF
TRBJ2-5	TRBV4-1	NA	CASSQLALQTQYF
TRBJ2-7	TRBV6-6	NA	CASRFRDPLEQYF
TRBJ1-1	TRBV30	NA	CAWRKGTSEAFF
TRBJ1-5	TRBV27	NA	CASRKLPDDLKGPQHF
TRBJ2-7	TRBV30	NA	CAWGTSGHSYEQYF
TRBJ2-7	TRBV9	NA	CASSVGREGGHEQYF
TRBJ1-1	TRBV5-1	once	CASRNYGNTEAFF
TRBJ1-1	TRBV10-3	NA	CAISEPNSGTRGEAFF
TRBJ2-1	TRBV9	NA	CASSETGTRSNEQFF
TRBJ2-2	TRBV7-3	few	CASSPRDTGELFF
TRBJ2-3	TRBV6-1	NA	CASSEVWGDTQYF
TRBJ2-1	TRBV5-1	NA	CASSHRGGDEQFF
TRBJ2-5	TRBV6-2/TRBV6-3	once	CASRLFGTSGRIETQYF
TRBJ1-1	TRBV5-4	NA	CASSLRPNTEAFF
TRBJ2-2	TRBV10-3	NA	CAIWSEANTGELFF